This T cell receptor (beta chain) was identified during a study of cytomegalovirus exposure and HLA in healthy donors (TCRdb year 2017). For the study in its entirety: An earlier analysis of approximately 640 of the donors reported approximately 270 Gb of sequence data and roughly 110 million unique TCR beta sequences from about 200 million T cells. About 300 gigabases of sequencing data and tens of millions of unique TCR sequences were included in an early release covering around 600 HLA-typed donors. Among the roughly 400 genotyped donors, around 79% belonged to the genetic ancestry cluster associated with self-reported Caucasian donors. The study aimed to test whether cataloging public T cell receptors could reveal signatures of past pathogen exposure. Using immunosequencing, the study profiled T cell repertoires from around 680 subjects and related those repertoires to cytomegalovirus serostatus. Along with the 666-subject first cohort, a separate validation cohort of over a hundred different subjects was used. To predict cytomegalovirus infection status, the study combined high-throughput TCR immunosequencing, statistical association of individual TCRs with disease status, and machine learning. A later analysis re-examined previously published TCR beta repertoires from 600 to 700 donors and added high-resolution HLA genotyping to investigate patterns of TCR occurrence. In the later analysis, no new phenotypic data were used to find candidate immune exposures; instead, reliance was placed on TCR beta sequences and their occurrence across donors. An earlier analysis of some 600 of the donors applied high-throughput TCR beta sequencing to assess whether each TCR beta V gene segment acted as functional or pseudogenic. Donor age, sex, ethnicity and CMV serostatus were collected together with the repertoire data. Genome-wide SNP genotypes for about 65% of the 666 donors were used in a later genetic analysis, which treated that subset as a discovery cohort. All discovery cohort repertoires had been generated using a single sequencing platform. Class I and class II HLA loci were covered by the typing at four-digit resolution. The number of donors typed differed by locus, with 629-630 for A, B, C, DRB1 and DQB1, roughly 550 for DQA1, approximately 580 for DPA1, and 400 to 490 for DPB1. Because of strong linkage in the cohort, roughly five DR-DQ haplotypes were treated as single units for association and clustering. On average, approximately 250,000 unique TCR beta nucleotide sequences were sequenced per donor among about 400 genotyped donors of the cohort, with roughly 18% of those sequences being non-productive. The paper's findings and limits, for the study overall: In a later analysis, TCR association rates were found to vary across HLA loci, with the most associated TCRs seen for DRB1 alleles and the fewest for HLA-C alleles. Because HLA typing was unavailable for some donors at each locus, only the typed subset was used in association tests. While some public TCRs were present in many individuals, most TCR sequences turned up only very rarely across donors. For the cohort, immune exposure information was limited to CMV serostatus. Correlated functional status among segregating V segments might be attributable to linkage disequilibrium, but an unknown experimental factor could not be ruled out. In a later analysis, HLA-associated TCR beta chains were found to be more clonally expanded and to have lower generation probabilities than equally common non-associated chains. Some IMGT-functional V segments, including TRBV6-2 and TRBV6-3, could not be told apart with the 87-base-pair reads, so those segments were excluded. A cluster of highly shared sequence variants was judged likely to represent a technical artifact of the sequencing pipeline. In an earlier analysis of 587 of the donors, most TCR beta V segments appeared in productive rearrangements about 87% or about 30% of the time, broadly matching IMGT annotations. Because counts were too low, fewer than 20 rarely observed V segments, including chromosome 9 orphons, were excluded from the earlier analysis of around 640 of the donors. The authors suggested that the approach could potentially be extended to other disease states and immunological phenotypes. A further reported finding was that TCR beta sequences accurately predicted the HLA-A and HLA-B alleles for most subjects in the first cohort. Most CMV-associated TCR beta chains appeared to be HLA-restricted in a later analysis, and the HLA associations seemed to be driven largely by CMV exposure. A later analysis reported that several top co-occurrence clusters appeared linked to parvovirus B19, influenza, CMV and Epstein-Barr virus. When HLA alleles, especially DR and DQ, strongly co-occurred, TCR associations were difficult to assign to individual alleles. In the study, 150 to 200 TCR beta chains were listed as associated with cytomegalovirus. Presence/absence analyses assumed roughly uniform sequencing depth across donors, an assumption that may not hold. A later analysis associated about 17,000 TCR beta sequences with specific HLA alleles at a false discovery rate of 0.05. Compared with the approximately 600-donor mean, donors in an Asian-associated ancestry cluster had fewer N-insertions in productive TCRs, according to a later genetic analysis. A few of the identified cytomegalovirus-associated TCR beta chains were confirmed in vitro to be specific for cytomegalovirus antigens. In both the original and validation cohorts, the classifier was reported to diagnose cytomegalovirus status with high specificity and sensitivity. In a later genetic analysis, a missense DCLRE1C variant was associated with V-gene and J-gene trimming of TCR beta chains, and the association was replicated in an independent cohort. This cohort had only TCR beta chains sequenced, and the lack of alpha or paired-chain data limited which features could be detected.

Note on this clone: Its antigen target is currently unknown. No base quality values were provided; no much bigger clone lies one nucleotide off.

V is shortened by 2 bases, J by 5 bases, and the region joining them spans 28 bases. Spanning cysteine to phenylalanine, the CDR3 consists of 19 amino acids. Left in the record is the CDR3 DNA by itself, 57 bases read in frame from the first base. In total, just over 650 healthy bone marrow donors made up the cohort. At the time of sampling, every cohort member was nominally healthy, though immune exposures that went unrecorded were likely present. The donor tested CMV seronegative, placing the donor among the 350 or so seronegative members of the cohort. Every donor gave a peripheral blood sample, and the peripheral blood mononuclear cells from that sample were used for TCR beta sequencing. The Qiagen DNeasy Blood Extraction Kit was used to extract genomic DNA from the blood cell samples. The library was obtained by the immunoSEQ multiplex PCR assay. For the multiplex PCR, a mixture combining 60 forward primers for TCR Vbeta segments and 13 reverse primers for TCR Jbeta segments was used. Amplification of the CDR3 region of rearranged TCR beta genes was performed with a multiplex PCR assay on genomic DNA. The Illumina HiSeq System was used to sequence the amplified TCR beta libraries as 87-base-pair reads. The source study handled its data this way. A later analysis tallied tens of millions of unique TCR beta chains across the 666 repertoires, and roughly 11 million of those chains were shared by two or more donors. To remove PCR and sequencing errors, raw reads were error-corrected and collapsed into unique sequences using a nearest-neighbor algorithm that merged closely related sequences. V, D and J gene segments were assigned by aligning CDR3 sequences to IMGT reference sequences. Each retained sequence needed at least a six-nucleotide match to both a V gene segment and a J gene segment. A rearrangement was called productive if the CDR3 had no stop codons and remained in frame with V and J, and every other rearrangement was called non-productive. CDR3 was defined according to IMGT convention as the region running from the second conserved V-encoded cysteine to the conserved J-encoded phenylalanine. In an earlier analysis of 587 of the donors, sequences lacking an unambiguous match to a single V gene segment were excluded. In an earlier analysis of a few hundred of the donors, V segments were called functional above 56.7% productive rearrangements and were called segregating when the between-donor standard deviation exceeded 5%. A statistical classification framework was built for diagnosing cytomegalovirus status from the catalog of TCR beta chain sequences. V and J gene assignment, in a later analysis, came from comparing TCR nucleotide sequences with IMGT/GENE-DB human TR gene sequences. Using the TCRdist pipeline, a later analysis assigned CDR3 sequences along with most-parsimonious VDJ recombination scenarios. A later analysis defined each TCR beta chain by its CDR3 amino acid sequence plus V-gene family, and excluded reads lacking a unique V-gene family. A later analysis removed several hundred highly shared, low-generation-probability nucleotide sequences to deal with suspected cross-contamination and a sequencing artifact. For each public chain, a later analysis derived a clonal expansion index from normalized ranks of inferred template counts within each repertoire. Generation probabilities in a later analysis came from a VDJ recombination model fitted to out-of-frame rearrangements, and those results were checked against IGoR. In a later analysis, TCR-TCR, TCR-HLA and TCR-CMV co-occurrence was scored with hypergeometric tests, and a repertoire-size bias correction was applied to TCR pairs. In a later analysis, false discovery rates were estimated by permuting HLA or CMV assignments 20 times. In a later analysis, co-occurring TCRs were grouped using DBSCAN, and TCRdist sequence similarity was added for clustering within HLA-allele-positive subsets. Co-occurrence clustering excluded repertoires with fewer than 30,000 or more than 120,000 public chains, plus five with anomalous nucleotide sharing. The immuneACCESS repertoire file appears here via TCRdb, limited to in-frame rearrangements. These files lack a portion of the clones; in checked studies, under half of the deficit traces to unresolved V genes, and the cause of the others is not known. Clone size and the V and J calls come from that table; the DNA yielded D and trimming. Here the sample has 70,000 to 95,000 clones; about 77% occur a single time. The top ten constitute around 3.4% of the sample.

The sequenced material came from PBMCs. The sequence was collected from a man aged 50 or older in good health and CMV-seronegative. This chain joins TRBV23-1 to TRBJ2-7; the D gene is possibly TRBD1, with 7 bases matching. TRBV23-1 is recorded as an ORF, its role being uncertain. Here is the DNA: TGCGCCAGCAGTCAAATCAGCGCAGAAGACAGGGAGGACGAGCACGAGCAGTACTTC. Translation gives CASSQISAEDREDEHEQYF.